This T cell receptor (beta chain) was identified in a study of a mutant IDH1 vaccine in newly diagnosed glioma. Regarding time point: week 35, safety follow-up. Every vaccination contained 300 ug of the mutant IDH1 20-mer peptide and was paired with topical imiquimod. Patients in the study were vaccinated eight times, receiving shots in weeks 1, 3, 5, 7, 11, 15, 19 and 23. Sequenced by immunoSEQ multiplex PCR; TCRdb stores in-frame clones only, minus some. The sample contains more than 25,000 clones, 79% of which appear only once. About this clone: Its antigen is unknown.

Trimming left V 3 bases short and J 5 bases short, with 16 bases between. The CDR3 spans 15 residues. Germline assignment: CDR1 KGHSH and CDR2 LQKENI. This rearrangement joins TRBV18 to TRBJ2-5; TRBD2 might be the D (5 bases). This clonotype originated in a woman in her thirties with glioma. Some clones in this sample may be carry-over from other donors' samples. Source: PBMCs, taken from a glioma patient whose treatment included an IDH1 peptide vaccine. The CDR3 spells CASSPPRDRGETQYF. The CDR3 DNA is TGTGCCAGCTCACCCCCCCGGGATAGAGGCGAGACCCAGTACTTC.